Sequencing of this T cell receptor beta chain was carried out in a study of chemoradiotherapy in HPV16-positive cancers. The CDR3 extends over 15 amino acids. The V gene's germline CDR1 is SGHVS and CDR2 FNYEAQ. The V end lost 1 base, the J end lost 6 bases, and 16 bases lay between the germline ends. To note about this clone: The antigen is unknown.

Sequenced by immunoSEQ multiplex PCR; TCRdb stores in-frame clones only, minus some. The repertoire consists of 2,500 to 3,500 clones, with around 89% occurring once and the leading ten covering around 4%. Study-wide results and limits: For HPV16-positive patients, expanding HPV-responsive T cells associated with longer recurrence-free survival.

This TCR derives from a human donor with HPV-associated anogenital cancer. The rearrangement joins TRBV7-6 to TRBJ2-7; D might be TRBD2 (7 bases). Sequenced material: tumor tissue, taken from a patient who underwent chemoradiotherapy. This CDR3 reads CASSLDAGGASEQYF. The CDR3 DNA is TGTGCCAGCAGCTTAGATGCTGGGGGGGCCTCCGAGCAGTACTTC.